The T cell receptor beta chain described here comes from a study of CD8+ T cells in alopecia areata. Sequencing used cDNA as its template, made by extracting RNA and reverse transcribing it. The repertoire was sequenced with immunoSEQ multiplex PCR; TCRdb's copy has only in-frame clones and lacks some. This table holds 90,000 to 150,000 clones, about 50% found once. The treatment: oral pan-JAK inhibitor, 5-10 mg twice daily. This CDR3 region has 11 residues. V was pared by 4 bases and J by 9 bases, with 9 bases between. Germline V gene lookup returns CDR1 GTSNPN and CDR2 SVGIG (reference sequence). Sequencing was performed on CD4+ T cells sorted from blood, taken at week 4, from a patient treated with tofacitinib. V is TRBV30 and J is TRBJ2-2; D perhaps matches TRBD2 (5 bases). The source of this sequence is a human donor with alopecia areata. CDR3 region: CAWNGVRELFF. The CDR3 coding sequence is TGTGCCTGGAACGGGGTCCGGGAGCTGTTTTTT.